This T cell receptor beta chain is drawn from a study of blood T cells in healthy people across ages. In this sample, this clonotype turned up a few times. All donors came from Russia, were Caucasian and healthy, and spanned ages roughly 6 to 95. J gave up 1 base and V 4 bases, and 7 bases lay outside the gene matches. The CDR3 extends over 15 amino acids. Using a J-beta primer mix together with a sample-barcoded 5' primer, a second PCR was run for roughly 6 to 12 cycles. From the 5' RACE reads, TCRdb called clonotypes with MiXCR, one entry per CDR3 protein. The sample includes hundreds of thousands of distinct CDR3 sequences, under 30% of them seen just once.

This TCR derives from an elderly woman in good health. The chain couples TRBV12-3 or TRBV12-4 to TRBJ2-7, with 7 bases matching TRBD1. The material sequenced was blood. CDR3 protein: CASSSPQTGSYEQYF. The DNA for the CDR3 is TGTGCCAGCAGTTCCCCCCAGACAGGGTCCTACGAGCAGTACTTC.